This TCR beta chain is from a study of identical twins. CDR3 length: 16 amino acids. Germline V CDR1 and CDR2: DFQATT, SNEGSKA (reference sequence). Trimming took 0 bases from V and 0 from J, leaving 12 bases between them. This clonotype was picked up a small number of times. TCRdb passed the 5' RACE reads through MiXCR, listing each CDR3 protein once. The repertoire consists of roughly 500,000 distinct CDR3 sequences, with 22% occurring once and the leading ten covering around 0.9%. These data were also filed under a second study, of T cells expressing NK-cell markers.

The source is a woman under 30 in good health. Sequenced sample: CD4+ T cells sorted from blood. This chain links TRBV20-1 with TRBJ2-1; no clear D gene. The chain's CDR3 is CSARDHEAVSYNEQFF. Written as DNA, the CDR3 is TGCAGTGCTAGAGATCATGAGGCGGTCTCCTACAATGAGCAGTTCTTC.